This TCR beta chain was sequenced for a study of blood T cell repertoires in COVID-19. Whole-study context: Material from acute and convalescent COVID-19 was sourced from the United States, Italy and Spain. The cDNA or gDNA used as material had been derived from T cells, B-cell-depleted T cells, or PBMCs.

Trimming left V 4 bases short and J 7 bases short, with 11 bases between. CDR1 and CDR2 from the germline V gene are MNHEY and SVGAGI. The CDR3 is 14 residues long. Original processing methods: Counts of nucleated cells, estimated from reference gene primer amplification, were obtained. Here immunoSEQ multiplex PCR was the method, and the copy in TCRdb shows in-frame clones only, minus some. The DNA was the basis for D and trimming; V, J and clone size are from that table. The profile covers 200,000 to 250,000 clones, with roughly 86% appearing a single time and about 7.1% taken by the ten largest. Sequenced sample: peripheral blood. The TCR originated in a woman in her seventies with active or convalescent COVID-19. This chain connects TRBV6-5 to TRBJ1-6; D perhaps matches TRBD1 (6 bases). In nucleotides, the CDR3 is TGTGCCAGCAGTTCGACTCAGGGGAATTCACCCCTCCACTTT. It translates to CASSSTQGNSPLHF.